This T cell receptor (beta chain) comes out of a study of shared clonotypes between healthy human individuals. Trimming stripped 8 bases from V and 3 bases from J, with 13 bases between. Looked up from germline, CDR1 is MNHEY and CDR2 is SMNVEV (reference sequence). CDR3 length: 13 residues. This table comes from immunoSEQ multiplex PCR, and its TCRdb copy is limited to in-frame clones, with some not included. This table has roughly 2.6 million clones, more than 80% appearing once. Specimen: naive CD4+ T cells sorted from blood. The subset denotes: CD45RA+ positively selected. This receptor was obtained from a man in his late teens or twenties in good health. V and J are TRBV27 and TRBJ1-1; perhaps TRBD1 as D (5 bases). The CDR3 DNA reads TGTGCCAGCGCCCGAGCGGGGGACACTGAAGCTTTCTTT. This encodes CASARAGDTEAFF.